This passage covers 24 T cell receptor beta chains from one sample sequenced in a study of T cell responses to AZD1222 COVID-19 vaccine. TCRdb's table, derived via immunoSEQ multiplex PCR, lists solely in-frame clones and lacks some. The sample holds 25,000 or so clones, roughly 90% seen once. The sample consisted of peripheral blood, taken 28 days after the second AZD1222 dose. The receptors derive from an adult who received the AZD1222 COVID-19 vaccine.

This chain joins TRBV5-1 and TRBJ2-3; 7 bases line up with TRBD2. Germline lookup yields CDR1 SGHRS and CDR2 YFSETQ. This CDR3 region has 17 residues. After removal of 4 bases from V and 0 bases from J, the junction contained 11 bases not matched to a gene. CDR3 amino acids: CASSPLAAVASTDTQYF. In DNA form, the CDR3 reads TGCGCCAGCAGCCCGCTAGCGGCCGTTGCTAGCACAGATACGCAGTATTTT.

The chain carries TRBV6-5 and TRBJ2-7; TRBD2 agrees at 7 bases. The CDR3 is made up of 13 amino acids. Unmatched junction bases numbered 3, after V lost 7 bases and J lost 0 bases. Germline lookup yields CDR1 MNHEY and CDR2 SVGAGI. CDR3 sequence: CASTGRTSYEQYF. The DNA of the CDR3 is TGTGCCAGCACCGGGAGGACCTCCTACGAGCAGTACTTC.

This clone is a singleton in its sample. The chain carries TRBV9 and TRBJ1-4, with TRBD1 identical over 8 bases. Per the germline V gene, CDR1 is SGDLS and CDR2 is YYNGEE. The CDR3 totals 16 residues. V shed 3 bases, J shed 4 bases, and the junction held 8 bases outside the gene matches. CDR3 residues: CASSATDRGFNEKLFF. CDR3 nucleotide sequence: TGTGCCAGCAGCGCGACCGACAGGGGATTTAATGAAAAACTGTTTTTT.

The chain couples TRBV24-1 to TRBJ2-1; no reliable D call. With 4 bases removed from V and 7 bases from J, the gap between germline ends came to 10 bases. Germline V CDR1 and CDR2: KGHDR, SFDVKD. This CDR3 is 13 amino acids long. The DNA of the CDR3 is TGTGCCACCAGTGACCCAAATAAGAATGAGCAGTTCTTC. Its translation: CATSDPNKNEQFF.

The genes are TRBV18 and TRBJ2-3; D is unclear. V dropped 0 bases and J dropped 8 bases, with 12 bases sitting between them. The CDR3 length is 14 residues. CDR1 KGHSH and CDR2 LQKENI come from the germline V gene. The CDR3 protein is CASSPPLLVGTQYF. The DNA for the CDR3 is TGTGCCAGCTCACCACCACTCCTAGTCGGTACGCAGTATTTT. Together with reference TRBV18 and TRBJ2-3, the CDR3 gives the full variable domain: NAGVMQNPRHLVRRRGQEARLRCSPMKGHSHVYWYRQLPEEGLKFMVYLQKENIIDESGMPKERFSAEFPKEGPSILRIQQVVRGDSAAYFCASSPPLLVGTQYFGPGTRLTVL.

The rearrangement links TRBV18 to TRBJ2-2; D call uncertain. Between the trimmed V and J ends, which lost 2 bases and 3 bases, there was a span of 22 bases. Looked up from germline, CDR1 is KGHSH and CDR2 is LQKENI. This CDR3 is built from 19 residues. CDR3 coding DNA: TGTGCCAGCTCACCAATTACGCTCGCGGCTACGGCGGACACCGGGGAGCTGTTTTTT. Translating it yields CASSPITLAATADTGELFF.

The chain has TRBV6-2 or TRBV6-3 and TRBJ2-1, with 10 bases fitting TRBD2. Germline V gene sequence: CDR1 MNHEY, CDR2 SVGEGT. The CDR3 sequence is 17 residues long. V lost 0 bases to trimming and J lost 4 bases; unmatched junction nucleotides: 6. This chain's CDR3 is CASSYSRTSGAYNEQFF. CDR3 DNA sequence: TGTGCCAGCAGTTACTCGCGGACTAGCGGAGCTTACAATGAGCAGTTCTTC.

The chain is built from TRBV11-3 and TRBJ2-1, with D tentatively TRBD2 (6 bases). The CDR3 loop spans 14 amino acids. Germline loops: CDR1 SGHNT, CDR2 YENEEA. Trimming left V 8 bases short and J 4 bases short, with 15 bases between. In DNA form, the CDR3 reads TGTGCCAGCCCTAGAGCGGGCCTTTACAATGAGCAGTTCTTC. It is translated as CASPRAGLYNEQFF.

About this clone itself: The junction shows a germline mismatch at one end, possibly a read error. This sequence joins TRBV6-6 and TRBJ2-7; perhaps TRBD2 as D (6 bases). The CDR3 totals 12 residues. Germline V lookup: CDR1 MNHNY, CDR2 SVGAGI (reference sequence). CDR3 coding DNA: TGTGGCAGCGGGCCGAGGGAATACGAGCAGTACTTC. It encodes CGSGPREYEQYF.

The chain employs TRBV19 and TRBJ2-7; TRBD1 matches at 7 bases. CDR1 and CDR2 from the germline V gene are LNHDA and SQIVND (reference sequence). After removal of 7 bases from V and 2 bases from J, the junction contained 8 bases not matched to a gene. This CDR3 comprises 14 residues. The CDR3 loop is CASTEQGGPYEQYF. CDR3 DNA sequence: TGTGCCAGTACTGAACAAGGGGGCCCCTACGAGCAGTACTTC.

Regarding this clone: At one end, the junction sequence differs from germline, possibly due to a read error. The chain combines TRBV24-1 with TRBJ1-2, with 7 bases identical to TRBD1. Germline V gene lookup returns CDR1 KGHDR and CDR2 SFDVKD. The CDR3 totals 14 residues. The CDR3 bases are TGTGCCACCAGTGAGACAGGGAGGAGCTATCGCTACACCTTC. Amino acid sequence: CATSETGRSYRYTF.

J is TRBJ2-5 and V is TRBV19; 9 nucleotides line up with TRBD1. Looked up from germline, CDR1 is LNHDA and CDR2 is SQIVND (reference sequence). V lost 5 bases to trimming and J lost 5 bases; unmatched junction nucleotides: 3. The CDR3 is made up of 13 amino acids. DNA for the CDR3: TGTGCCAGTAGTGTACAGGGGGCTGAGACCCAGTACTTC. Translation: CASSVQGAETQYF.

This clone was found once. V gene TRBV28 combines with J gene TRBJ2-7; D is undetermined. The CDR3 extends over 16 amino acids. Trimming shortened V by 0 bases and J by 4 bases, and 16 bases separated the two germline ends. CDR1 and CDR2 from the germline V gene are MDHEN and SYDVKM. DNA for the CDR3: TGTGCCAGCAGTTTATGGTCCTATGGTACCTGGTACGAGCAGTACTTC. Encoded protein: CASSLWSYGTWYEQYF.

This clone occurred once. The chain joins TRBV27 to TRBJ2-7; TRBD2 agrees at 9 bases. J lost 5 bases, V lost 2 bases, and 7 bases had no gene match. CDR1 MNHEY and CDR2 SMNVEV come from the germline V gene (reference sequence). The CDR3 contains 15 residues. The CDR3 loop is CASSLELAGFHEQYF. CDR3 in DNA: TGTGCCAGCAGTTTAGAACTAGCGGGTTTCCACGAGCAGTACTTC.

The chain uses TRBV6-5 and TRBJ1-1; D is unresolved. CDR3 length equals 13 residues. Between the trimmed V and J ends, which lost 2 bases and 4 bases, there was a span of 8 bases. CDR1 is MNHEY, CDR2 SVGAGI, per germline. As DNA, the CDR3 is TGTGCCAGCAGTTACGGGTTGAGCACTGAAGCTTTCTTT. This gives the protein CASSYGLSTEAFF.

The V call is TRBV7-2, the J call TRBJ1-5; no clear D gene. Trimming pared 3 bases from V and 7 bases from J, leaving 10 bases between. Germline CDR1 and CDR2: SGHTA and FQGNSA. CDR3 length: 13 residues. The CDR3 loop is CASSFESGQPQHF. The CDR3 nucleotides read TGTGCCAGCAGCTTCGAATCGGGCCAGCCCCAGCATTTT.

This sequence joins TRBV29-1 and TRBJ1-1; 8 bases align to TRBD1. V lost 6 bases to trimming and J lost 1 base; unmatched junction nucleotides: 10. CDR3 length: 15 amino acids. CDR1 is SQVTM and CDR2 is ANQGSEA in the germline V gene. In nucleotides, the CDR3 is TGCAGCGTGGCCCCTCAGGGGGCACCGAACACTGAAGCTTTCTTT. As protein: CSVAPQGAPNTEAFF.

The chain combines TRBV19 with TRBJ1-4; 7 bases align to TRBD1. This CDR3 has 15 residues. Germline V gives CDR1 LNHDA, CDR2 SQIVND (reference sequence). After removal of 5 bases from V and 6 bases from J, the junction contained 9 bases not matched to a gene. The CDR3 bases are TGTGCCAGTAGTTCACCAGGGGGTTTCGATGAAAAACTGTTTTTT. It encodes CASSSPGGFDEKLFF.

This chain uses TRBV7-9 with TRBJ1-6; D is ambiguous. CDR1 and CDR2 from the germline V gene are SEHNR and FQNEAQ (reference sequence). Trimming took off 1 base at V and 7 bases at J, with 5 bases between the two ends. This CDR3 region has 13 residues. CDR3 in DNA: TGTGCCAGCAGCTTAGGTGTAAATTCACCCCTCCACTTT. Its translation: CASSLGVNSPLHF.

The rearrangement joins TRBV4-3 to TRBJ2-2; 7 nucleotides line up with TRBD1. Per germline, CDR1 LGHNA and CDR2 YSLEER. The CDR3 is 16 residues long. V lost 3 bases, J lost 5 bases, and 9 bases stayed unmatched. The CDR3 region is CASSQETGSETGELFF. CDR3 nucleotide sequence: TGCGCCAGCAGCCAGGAGACAGGGTCGGAGACCGGGGAGCTGTTTTTT.

This chain connects TRBV12-5 to TRBJ1-6; 9 bases are a match to TRBD1. With V trimmed by 6 bases and J by 7 bases, 10 bases remained unmatched. The CDR3 runs to 16 residues. Germline loops: CDR1 LGHNT, CDR2 FRNRAP. The CDR3, as DNA: TGTGCTAGTGGACTTAGGACAGGGGAGAAAAATTCACCCCTCCACTTT. Amino acid sequence: CASGLRTGEKNSPLHF.

The rearrangement uses TRBV28 and TRBJ2-3; 8 bases match TRBD1. The V gene's germline CDR1 is MDHEN and CDR2 SYDVKM. With 3 bases clipped from V and 0 bases from J, the junction kept 2 bases outside the gene matches. The CDR3 loop spans 15 amino acids. DNA of the CDR3: TGTGCCAGCAGTTTTAACAGGGGGAGCACAGATACGCAGTATTTT. As protein: CASSFNRGSTDTQYF.

V and J are TRBV30 and TRBJ1-5, with no clear D. The germline V gene has CDR1 GTSNPN and CDR2 SVGIG (reference sequence). The CDR3 loop spans 12 amino acids. V was cut by 3 bases and J by 1 base, with 4 bases left in between. As DNA, the CDR3 is TGTGCCTGGAGCACGAGCAATCAGCCCCAGCATTTT. Translating gives CAWSTSNQPQHF.

This chain joins TRBV4-3 and TRBJ2-1; 8 nucleotides match TRBD2. Germline V gene sequence: CDR1 LGHNA, CDR2 YSLEER. This CDR3 spans 14 amino acids. J lost 4 bases, V lost 8 bases, and 7 bases had no gene match. Here the CDR3 DNA reads TGCGCCAGCGGGCCGGGACTAGGGTACAATGAGCAGTTCTTC. Encoded protein: CASGPGLGYNEQFF.